What follows are 24 T cell receptor beta chains derived from one specimen sequenced in a study of blood T cell repertoires in COVID-19. The assay was immunoSEQ multiplex PCR, and TCRdb's table has in-frame clones only and misses some. This sample has 250,000 to 350,000 clones, with approximately 85% found just once. The sequencing input was PBMCs or T cells enriched from blood (not recorded which). The receptors come from a woman aged 25 to 39 who had recovered from COVID-19.

The chain has TRBV5-5 and TRBJ2-7; D possibly corresponds to TRBD2 (6 bases). Per the germline V gene, CDR1 is SGHKS and CDR2 is YYEKEE (reference sequence). V lost 4 bases and J 0 bases, leaving 14 bases between the germline ends. The CDR3 spans 15 residues. In nucleotides, the CDR3 is TGTGCCAGCAGCCCCGGACTAAAGAACTCCTACGAGCAGTACTTC. Protein: CASSPGLKNSYEQYF. The complete variable domain, with remaining parts taken from reference TRBV5-5 and TRBJ2-7, reads DAGVTQSPTHLIKTRGQQVTLRCSPISGHKSVSWYQQVLGQGPQFIFQYYEKEERGRGNFPDRFSARQFPNYSSELNVNALLLGDSALYLCASSPGLKNSYEQYFGPGTRLTVT.

This chain links TRBV5-5 with TRBJ2-5; D uncertain. From germline, CDR1 is SGHKS and CDR2 YYEKEE (reference sequence). CDR3 length equals 14 residues. V lost 4 bases and J 5 bases, leaving 15 bases between the germline ends. The CDR3 spells CASSPTRFWETQYF. CDR3 DNA sequence: TGTGCCAGCAGCCCGACACGTTTCTGGGAGACCCAGTACTTC.

This clone has a single count. V is TRBV25-1 and J is TRBJ1-6, with D possibly matching TRBD1 (6 bases). The germline V gene has CDR1 MGHDK and CDR2 SYGVNS. Trimming took off 3 bases at V and 13 bases at J, with 13 bases between the two ends. The CDR3 spans 13 residues. The CDR3 sequence is CASSEDKRGPLHF. As DNA, the CDR3 is TGTGCCAGCAGTGAGGATAAAAGGGGGCCCCTCCACTTT.

The genes are TRBV7-9 and TRBJ2-7; D is unresolved. This CDR3 has 14 residues. The germline V and J ends were trimmed by 2 bases and 7 bases, with 15 bases remaining between them. Germline V gene sequence: CDR1 SEHNR, CDR2 FQNEAQ (reference sequence). CDR3 sequence reads: CASSLPAAREEQYF. CDR3 nucleotides: TGTGCCAGCAGCTTACCCGCGGCCCGAGAGGAGCAGTACTTC.

This chain uses TRBV3-1 (or the pseudogene TRBV3-2) with TRBJ1-2; possible D gene TRBD1, 5 bases. V lost 1 base, J lost 4 bases, and 22 bases lay in between. Per germline, CDR1 LGHDT and CDR2 YNNKEL (reference sequence). The CDR3 covers 18 residues. The CDR3 DNA reads TGTGCCAGCAGCCAAGCACTGCTAGACAGCCCAACCTCCTATGGCTACACCTTC. This encodes CASSQALLDSPTSYGYTF.

The chain recombines TRBV5-4 with TRBJ2-3; D unresolved. V dropped 1 base and J dropped 2 bases, with 5 bases sitting between them. CDR1 SGHNT and CDR2 YYREEE come from the germline V gene (reference sequence). The CDR3 is made up of 13 amino acids. The CDR3 DNA reads as TGTGCCAGCAGCTTGTCGTTCACAGATACGCAGTATTTT. As protein: CASSLSFTDTQYF.

This rearrangement joins TRBV28 to TRBJ2-1; 8 bases match TRBD1. J was trimmed by 5 bases and V by 3 bases; bases with no gene match: 3. CDR1 is MDHEN, CDR2 SYDVKM, per germline. The CDR3 is made up of 14 amino acids. The CDR3 spells CASSLGQVNNEQFF. As DNA, the CDR3 is TGTGCCAGCAGTTTGGGACAGGTAAACAATGAGCAGTTCTTC.

This clone was picked up a small number of times. This chain joins TRBV5-6 and TRBJ1-1; D uncertain. Germline V gives CDR1 SGHDT, CDR2 YYEEEE. The CDR3 is made up of 13 amino acids. Between the trimmed V and J ends, which lost 2 bases and 0 bases, there was a span of 5 bases. CDR3 bases: TGTGCCAGCAGCTTTAACATGAACACTGAAGCTTTCTTT. This gives the protein CASSFNMNTEAFF.

The genes are TRBV5-6 and TRBJ2-1; a weak D match, TRBD1 (5 bases). V was pared by 2 bases and J by 8 bases, with 11 bases between. Germline V gene sequence: CDR1 SGHDT, CDR2 YYEEEE. This CDR3 comprises 13 residues. This CDR3 reads CASSFSGKDEQFF. The DNA of the CDR3 is TGTGCCAGCAGCTTCTCAGGGAAGGATGAGCAGTTCTTC.

The J gene is TRBJ1-4, the V gene TRBV11-2; perhaps TRBD1 as D (6 bases). V was pared by 3 bases and J by 2 bases, with 16 bases between. In germline, CDR1 is SGHAT, CDR2 FQNNGV. The CDR3 extends over 17 amino acids. As DNA, the CDR3 is TGTGCCAGCAGCTTCCTCGCGGGGGGCGCGACTAATGAAAAACTGTTTTTT. This codes for CASSFLAGGATNEKLFF.

V gene TRBV6-6 combines with J gene TRBJ1-2; 8 bases line up with TRBD1. This CDR3 is built from 13 residues. From germline, CDR1 is MNHNY and CDR2 SVGAGI (reference sequence). The V and J ends lost 5 bases and 3 bases, in that order; junction bases with no gene match: 2. This CDR3 reads CASSGTGYYGYTF. The CDR3 region has the DNA TGTGCCAGCAGTGGGACAGGCTACTATGGCTACACCTTC.

The chain carries TRBV27 and TRBJ1-6, with D unresolved. V was shortened by 2 bases and J by 0 bases, with 11 bases between the two germline ends. The CDR3 is 17 residues long. CDR1 is MNHEY and CDR2 is SMNVEV in the germline V gene (reference sequence). CDR3 protein: CASSLIYQDSYNSPLHF. CDR3 DNA: TGTGCCAGCAGTTTAATCTACCAGGACTCCTATAATTCACCCCTCCACTTT.

This clone was seen a single time. V and J are TRBV28 and TRBJ1-5; 7 nucleotides agree with TRBD1. CDR3 length equals 13 residues. Trimming cost V 7 bases and J 5 bases; bases outside gene matches: 5. CDR1 is MDHEN and CDR2 is SYDVKM in the germline V gene. The CDR3 nucleotides read TGTGCCAGCATCGACAGGGTGGATCAGCCCCAGCATTTT. Its protein is CASIDRVDQPQHF.

This chain uses TRBV2 with TRBJ1-2, with TRBD1 matching 7 bases. Trimming removed 4 bases from V and 6 bases from J; junction bases left unmatched: 11. This CDR3 region has 15 residues. CDR1 and CDR2 (germline): SNHLY, FYNNEI. The CDR3 DNA sequence: TGTGCCAGCAGTGGCTCGGGTCAGGGGGAGGATGGCTACACCTTC. It yields the protein CASSGSGQGEDGYTF.

The CDR3 DNA reads TGTGCCAGCAGTTTCGCCAGGGGGCAAAGTGCTGAAGCTTTCTTT. Amino acid sequence: CASSFARGQSAEAFF. The rearrangement links TRBV28 to TRBJ1-1; TRBD1 matches at 8 bases. This CDR3 has 15 amino acids. Per germline, CDR1 MDHEN and CDR2 SYDVKM. The J segment lost 6 bases and the V segment lost 3 bases, leaving 9 bases of the junction unmatched. Together with reference TRBV28 and TRBJ1-1, the CDR3 gives the full variable domain: DVKVTQSSRYLVKRTGEKVFLECVQDMDHENMFWYRQDPGLGLRLIYFSYDVKMKEKGDIPEGYSVSREKKERFSLILESASTNQTSMYLCASSFARGQSAEAFFGQGTRLTVV.

In this sample, this clone turned up once. The sample has other DNA sequences that encode this CDR3 too. This rearrangement joins TRBV7-9 to TRBJ1-1; D is unclear. Trimming cost V 3 bases and J 3 bases, with 8 bases left between them. This CDR3 is built from 13 residues. Germline-derived CDR1 and CDR2 are SEHNR and FQNEAQ (reference sequence). The CDR3 protein is CASSLGTDTEAFF. CDR3 coding DNA: TGTGCCAGCAGCTTGGGCACCGACACTGAAGCTTTCTTT.

The J gene is TRBJ2-3, the V gene TRBV6-5; no firm D call. The ends were cut back, 0 bases at V and 6 bases at J, with 7 bases in the middle. CDR1 MNHEY and CDR2 SVGAGI come from the germline V gene. This CDR3 region has 13 residues. The CDR3 sequence: CASSYSNGDTQYF. The CDR3 DNA follows: TGTGCCAGCAGTTACTCGAACGGGGATACGCAGTATTTT.

The chain recombines TRBV10-2 with TRBJ2-5, with TRBD2 as a possible D gene (6 bases). The CDR3 contains 13 residues. V shed 7 bases and J shed 4 bases, with 13 bases lying between them. Germline CDR1 reads WSHSY; CDR2 reads SAAADI. The CDR3 DNA reads as TGCGCCAGCAAGGTCAACGGGAGAGAGACCCAGTACTTC. This gives the protein CASKVNGRETQYF.

The chain has TRBV28 and TRBJ1-1; D unclear. Germline-derived CDR1 and CDR2 are MDHEN and SYDVKM. The CDR3 is 13 amino acids. Trimming cost V 3 bases and J 3 bases, with 8 bases left between them. The CDR3 loop reads CASSFQRYTEAFF. The CDR3 DNA sequence: TGTGCCAGCAGTTTTCAGAGGTACACTGAAGCTTTCTTT.

This clone was seen once. The chain joins TRBV5-8 to TRBJ2-1; TRBD1 matches at 7 bases. The CDR3 spans 15 residues. V was pared by 2 bases and J by 0 bases, with 2 bases of the junction left unmatched. Germline-derived CDR1 and CDR2 are SGHTS and YDEGEE. The CDR3 nucleotides are TGTGCCAGCAGCTTCCGGGACAGCTCCTACAATGAGCAGTTCTTC. Translating gives CASSFRDSSYNEQFF.

This clone has just a few counts. The chain combines TRBV7-9 with TRBJ1-2; 9 bases match TRBD1. The ends lost 4 bases at V and 8 bases at J; junction bases unmatched: 11. The CDR3 runs to 15 residues. Germline CDR1 is SEHNR and CDR2 is FQNEAQ (reference sequence). The CDR3 sequence is CASSSTGQGLRGYTF. Here the CDR3 DNA reads TGTGCCAGCAGCTCAACGGGACAGGGATTACGGGGCTACACCTTC.

This chain links TRBV19 with TRBJ2-5; D is possibly TRBD1 (5 bases). This CDR3 is 14 amino acids long. Trimming took off 3 bases at V and 7 bases at J, with 15 bases between the two ends. The V gene's germline CDR1 is LNHDA and CDR2 SQIVND (reference sequence). The CDR3 region is CASSMIGPRGTQYF. As DNA, the CDR3 is TGTGCCAGTAGTATGATCGGGCCAAGGGGGACCCAGTACTTC.

The chain employs TRBV11-2 and TRBJ2-3; D unresolved. There are 16 residues in the CDR3. Trimming cost V 2 bases and J 2 bases, with 14 bases left between them. The V gene's germline CDR1 is SGHAT and CDR2 FQNNGV. The CDR3 loop reads CASSLLSSLITDTQYF. DNA for the CDR3: TGTGCCAGCAGCTTACTTTCAAGCTTAATCACAGATACGCAGTATTTT. The whole variable domain, remainder taken from reference TRBV11-2 and TRBJ2-3, is EAGVAQSPRYKIIEKRQSVAFWCNPISGHATLYWYQQILGQGPKLLIQFQNNGVVDDSQLPKDRFSAERLKGVDSTLKIQPAKLEDSAVYLCASSLLSSLITDTQYFGPGTRLTVL.

CDR3 coding DNA: TGTGCCAGCACTCTCTCCGGGGGAGAGCAGTACTTC. Its protein is CASTLSGGEQYF. The V and J genes are TRBV7-9 and TRBJ2-7, with a tentative D call TRBD2 (6 bases). Looked up from germline, CDR1 is SEHNR and CDR2 is FQNEAQ (reference sequence). V was trimmed by 7 bases and J by 7 bases, leaving 14 bases between them. The CDR3 runs to 12 residues. Full variable domain (remainder filled in from reference TRBV7-9 and TRBJ2-7): DTGVSQNPRHKITKRGQNVTFRCDPISEHNRLYWYRQTLGQGPEFLTYFQNEAQLEKSRLLSDRFSAERPKGSFSTLEIQRTEQGDSAMYLCASTLSGGEQYFGPGTRLTVT.